This passage covers 14 T cell receptor beta chains from one sample sequenced in a study of shared clonotypes between healthy human individuals. This table comes from immunoSEQ multiplex PCR, and its TCRdb copy is limited to in-frame clones, with some not included. The repertoire holds approximately 1.5 million clones, with 98% as singletons. Sequencing was performed on naive CD4+ T cells sorted from blood. The subset was: CD45RA+ positively selected. These receptors came from a man between 25 and 39 years old in good health.

The chain joins TRBV10-3 to TRBJ2-1, with D possibly matching TRBD1 (5 bases). This CDR3 has 13 amino acids. The ends were cut back, 4 bases at V and 10 bases at J, with 14 bases in the middle. Germline CDR1 is ENHRY and CDR2 is SYGVKD. This CDR3 is CAISGGAHWEQFF. CDR3 bases: TGTGCCATCAGTGGTGGGGCCCATTGGGAGCAGTTCTTC.

The chain has TRBV6-6 and TRBJ2-7, with D uncertain. Trimming removed 5 bases from V and 4 bases from J, with 12 bases in between. CDR3 length: 13 amino acids. From germline, CDR1 is MNHNY and CDR2 SVGAGI (reference sequence). CDR3 nucleotides: TGTGCCAGCAGTACTGCTGGACGGTACGAGCAGTACTTC. Its protein is CASSTAGRYEQYF.

This clone showed up just once. The CDR3: CASSAPSSGNTIYF. As DNA, the CDR3 is TGTGCCAGCAGTGCCCCAAGCTCTGGAAACACCATATATTTT. The V call is TRBV7-2, the J call TRBJ1-3; D remains unclear. The CDR3 extends over 14 amino acids. The ends were cut back, 6 bases at V and 0 bases at J, with 9 bases in the middle. Germline V gives CDR1 SGHTA, CDR2 FQGNSA. The whole variable domain, remainder taken from reference TRBV7-2 and TRBJ1-3, is GAGVSQSPSNKVTEKGKDVELRCDPISGHTALYWYRQSLGQGLEFLIYFQGNSAPDKSGLPSDRFSAERTGGSVSTLTIQRTQQEDSAVYLCASSAPSSGNTIYFGEGSWLTVV.

The chain is built from TRBV6-5 and TRBJ2-7, with unresolved D. There are 13 residues in the CDR3. The V end lost 0 bases, the J end lost 6 bases, and 9 bases lay between the germline ends. In germline, CDR1 is MNHEY, CDR2 SVGAGI. The CDR3 bases are TGTGCCAGCAGTTACTCGGTAGGGTTCGAGCAGTACTTC. The encoded protein is CASSYSVGFEQYF.

The genes are TRBV28 and TRBJ1-4, with D possibly being TRBD1 (6 bases). The CDR3 is 15 residues long. The ends were cut back, 4 bases at V and 6 bases at J, with 15 bases in the middle. CDR1 and CDR2 from the germline V gene are MDHEN and SYDVKM. CDR3 residues: CASSSTRGPHEKLFF. The CDR3, as DNA: TGTGCCAGCAGTTCGACCAGGGGCCCCCATGAAAAACTGTTTTTT.

The gene calls are TRBV20-1 and TRBJ2-4; D uncertain. Trimming left V 4 bases short and J 9 bases short, with 7 bases between. The germline gives CDR1 DFQATT, CDR2 SNEGSKA (reference sequence). This CDR3 has 10 residues. DNA of the CDR3: TGCAGTGCTAACTCCGGCATTCAGTACTTC. Its translation: CSANSGIQYF.

This clone was seen once. V and J are TRBV29-1 and TRBJ2-2; D is possibly TRBD1 (5 bases). V was pared by 4 bases and J by 3 bases, with 9 bases between. Germline V gene data show CDR1 as SQVTM and CDR2 as ANQGSEA. CDR3 size: 13 residues. In DNA form, the CDR3 reads TGCAGCGTTGGGCAGGGCGACACCGGGGAGCTGTTTTTT. This sequence encodes CSVGQGDTGELFF.

The CDR3 sequence is CASSLRSAANEQFF. CDR3 sequence (DNA): TGTGCCAGCAGCCTCCGTTCCGCGGCTAATGAGCAGTTCTTC. This rearrangement joins TRBV11-3 to TRBJ2-1; D is unclear. Trimming stripped 5 bases from V and 7 bases from J, with 15 bases between. Germline V gene data show CDR1 as SGHNT and CDR2 as YENEEA. This CDR3 comprises 14 residues.

The genes are TRBV28 and TRBJ2-6; D is unresolved. Trimming took 6 bases from V and 1 from J, leaving 4 bases between them. CDR3 length equals 13 residues. Germline CDR1 reads MDHEN; CDR2 reads SYDVKM. In DNA form, the CDR3 reads TGTGCCAGCAGCCAATCTGGGGCCAACGTCCTGACTTTC. It translates to CASSQSGANVLTF.

This chain joins TRBV14 and TRBJ2-7; 11 positions match TRBD2. The CDR3 spans 17 residues. The trim removed 0 bases at V and 3 bases at J, leaving 7 bases unmatched. In germline, CDR1 is SGHDN, CDR2 FVKESK. The CDR3 DNA is TGTGCCAGCAGCCAAGAAGGACGACTAGCGGGATACTACGAGCAGTACTTC. This gives the protein CASSQEGRLAGYYEQYF.

The chain joins TRBV7-8 to TRBJ1-2; 10 bases agree with TRBD1. Per the germline V gene, CDR1 is SGHVS and CDR2 is FQNEAQ. Trimming cost V 4 bases and J 3 bases; bases outside gene matches: 5. The CDR3 is made up of 15 amino acids. Here the CDR3 DNA reads TGTGCCAGCAGCTGGGGGGACAGGGGCGACTATGGCTACACCTTC. Its protein is CASSWGDRGDYGYTF.

The rearrangement joins TRBV5-1 to TRBJ2-3; TRBD1 is a possible D gene (6 bases). Trimming stripped 0 bases from V and 10 bases from J, with 18 bases between. Germline loops: CDR1 SGHRS, CDR2 YFSETQ. The length of the CDR3 is 15 residues. CDR3 DNA sequence: TGCGCCAGCAGCTTGGTCCACAGGGTTGGCGATGCGCAGTATTTT. It is translated as CASSLVHRVGDAQYF.

The chain recombines TRBV6-5 with TRBJ2-3; D remains unclear. The germline gives CDR1 MNHEY, CDR2 SVGAGI. The ends were cut back, 4 bases at V and 2 bases at J, with 16 bases in the middle. The CDR3 runs to 16 residues. The CDR3, as DNA: TGTGCCAGCAGTTTCCGCTCCCCCCCCCTCACAGATACGCAGTATTTT. Residues: CASSFRSPPLTDTQYF.

V and J are TRBV2 and TRBJ1-2; 7 bases align to TRBD1. Germline V CDR1 and CDR2: SNHLY, FYNNEI. The CDR3 contains 14 residues. Trimming cost V 4 bases and J 4 bases; bases outside gene matches: 6. The CDR3 protein is CASSGRQGSYGYTF. CDR3 nucleotide sequence: TGTGCCAGCAGTGGCCGACAGGGATCCTATGGCTACACCTTC.